This T cell receptor beta chain was recorded in a study of OX40 agonist ivuxolimab in advanced cancers. Some clones are missing from TCRdb's copy, which holds only in-frame ones; the method was immunoSEQ multiplex PCR. The data contain under 100,000 clones, 89% of them singletons. CDR3 length equals 15 residues. Germline loops: CDR1 SGHTA, CDR2 FQGNSA. V lost 2 bases, J lost 5 bases, and 12 bases lay in between. The genes are TRBV7-2 and TRBJ1-4; no clear D. The input for sequencing was CD4+ or CD8+ T cells sorted from blood, taken in a trial of the OX40 agonist ivuxolimab. This sequence was found in an adult with an advanced solid tumor such as melanoma, head and neck, liver or kidney cancer. CDR3 DNA: TGTGCCAGCAGCTTAAACAGCGAACTCAATGAAAAACTGTTTTTT. Amino acid sequence: CASSLNSELNEKLFF.